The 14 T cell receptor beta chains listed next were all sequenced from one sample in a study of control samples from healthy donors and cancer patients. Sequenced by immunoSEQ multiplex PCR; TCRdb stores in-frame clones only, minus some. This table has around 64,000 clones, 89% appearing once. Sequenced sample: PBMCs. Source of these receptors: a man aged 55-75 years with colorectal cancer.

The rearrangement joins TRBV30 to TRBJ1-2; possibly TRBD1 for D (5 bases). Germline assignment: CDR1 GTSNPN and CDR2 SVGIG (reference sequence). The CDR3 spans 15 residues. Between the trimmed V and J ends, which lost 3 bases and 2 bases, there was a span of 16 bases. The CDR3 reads CAWSDPGGKNYGYTF. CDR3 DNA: TGTGCCTGGAGCGACCCCGGGGGGAAAAACTATGGCTACACCTTC. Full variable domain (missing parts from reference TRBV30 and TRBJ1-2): SQTIHQWPATLVQPVGSPLSLECTVEGTSNPNLYWYRQAAGRGLQLLFYSVGIGQISSEVPQNLSASRPQDRQFILSSKKLLLSDSGFYLCAWSDPGGKNYGYTFGSGTRLTVV.

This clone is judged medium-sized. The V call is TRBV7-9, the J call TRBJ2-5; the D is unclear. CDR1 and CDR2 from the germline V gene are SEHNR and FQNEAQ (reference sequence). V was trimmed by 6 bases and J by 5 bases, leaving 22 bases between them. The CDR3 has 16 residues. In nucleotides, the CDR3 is TGTGCCAGCAGTCCCATCCGTTACCCTCTAGGGGAGACCCAGTACTTC. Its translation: CASSPIRYPLGETQYF.

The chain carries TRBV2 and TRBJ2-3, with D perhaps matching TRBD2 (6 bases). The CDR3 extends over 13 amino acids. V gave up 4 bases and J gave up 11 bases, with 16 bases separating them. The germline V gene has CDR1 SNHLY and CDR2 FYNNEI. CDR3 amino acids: CASSGRLGGGQYF. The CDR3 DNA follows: TGTGCCAGCAGTGGTAGACTGGGAGGAGGGCAGTATTTT.

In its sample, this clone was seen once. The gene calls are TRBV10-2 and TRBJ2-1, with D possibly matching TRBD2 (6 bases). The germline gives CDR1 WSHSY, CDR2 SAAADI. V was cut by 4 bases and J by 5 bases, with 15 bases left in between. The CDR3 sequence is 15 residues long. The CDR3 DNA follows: TGCGCCAGCAGTGGATCTCGGACTATCGACAATGAGCAGTTCTTC. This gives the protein CASSGSRTIDNEQFF.

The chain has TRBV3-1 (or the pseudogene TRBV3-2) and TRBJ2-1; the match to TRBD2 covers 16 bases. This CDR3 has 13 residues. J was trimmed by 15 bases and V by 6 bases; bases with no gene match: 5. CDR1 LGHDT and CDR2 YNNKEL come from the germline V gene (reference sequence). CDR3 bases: TGTGCCAGCAGAGGGACTAGCGGGGGGGCGGTGTTCTTC. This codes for CASRGTSGGAVFF.

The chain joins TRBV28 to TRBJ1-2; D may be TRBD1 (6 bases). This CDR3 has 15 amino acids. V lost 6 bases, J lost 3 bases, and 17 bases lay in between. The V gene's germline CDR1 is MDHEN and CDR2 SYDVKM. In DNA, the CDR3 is TGTGCCAGCAGCCCCCGCCAGGGGAACTACTATGGCTACACCTTC. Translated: CASSPRQGNYYGYTF.

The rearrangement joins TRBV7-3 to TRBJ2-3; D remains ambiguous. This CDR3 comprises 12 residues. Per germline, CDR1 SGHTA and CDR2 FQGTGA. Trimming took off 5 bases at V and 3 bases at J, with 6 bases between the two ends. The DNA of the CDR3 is TGTGCCAGCAGCACTGGAACAGATACGCAGTATTTT. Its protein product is CASSTGTDTQYF.

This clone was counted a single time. For the CDR3, the DNA is TGTGCCAGCAGCGTGGGACAAAGTAATTCACCCCTCCACTTT. This sequence encodes CASSVGQSNSPLHF. The chain carries TRBV7-9 and TRBJ1-6, with D possibly matching TRBD1 (6 bases). The CDR3 totals 14 residues. CDR1 and CDR2 (germline): SEHNR, FQNEAQ (reference sequence). V lost 5 bases to trimming and J lost 6 bases, with 11 bases between them.

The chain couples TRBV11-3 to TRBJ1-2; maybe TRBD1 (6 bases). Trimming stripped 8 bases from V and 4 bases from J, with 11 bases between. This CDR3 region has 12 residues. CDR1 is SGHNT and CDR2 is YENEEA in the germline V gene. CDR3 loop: CASEGGGYGYTF. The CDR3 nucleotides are TGTGCCAGCGAGGGGGGCGGCTATGGCTACACCTTC. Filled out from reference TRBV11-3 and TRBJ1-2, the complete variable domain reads EAGVVQSPRYKIIEKKQPVAFWCNPISGHNTLYWYLQNLGQGPELLIRYENEEAVDDSQLPKDRFSAERLKGVDSTLKIQPAELGDSAVYLCASEGGGYGYTFGSGTRLTVV.

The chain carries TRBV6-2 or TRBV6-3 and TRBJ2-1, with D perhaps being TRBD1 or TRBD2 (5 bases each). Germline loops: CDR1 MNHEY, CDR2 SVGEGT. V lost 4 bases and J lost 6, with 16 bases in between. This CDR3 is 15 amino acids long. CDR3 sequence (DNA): TGTGCCAGCAGTTCCCCGCGGGCAGGGAGCAATGAGCAGTTCTTC. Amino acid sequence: CASSSPRAGSNEQFF.

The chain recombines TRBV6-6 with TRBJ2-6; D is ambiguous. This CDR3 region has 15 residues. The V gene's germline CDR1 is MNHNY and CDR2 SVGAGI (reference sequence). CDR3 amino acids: CATLPRNSGANVLTF. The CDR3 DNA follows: TGTGCTACCCTGCCCCGTAACTCTGGGGCCAACGTCCTGACTTTC.

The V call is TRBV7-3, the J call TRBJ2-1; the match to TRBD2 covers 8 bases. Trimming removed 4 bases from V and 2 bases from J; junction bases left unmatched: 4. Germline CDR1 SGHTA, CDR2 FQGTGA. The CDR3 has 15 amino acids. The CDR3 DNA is TGTGCCAGCAGCTCTTCTAGCGGGCCCTACAATGAGCAGTTCTTC. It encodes CASSSSSGPYNEQFF.

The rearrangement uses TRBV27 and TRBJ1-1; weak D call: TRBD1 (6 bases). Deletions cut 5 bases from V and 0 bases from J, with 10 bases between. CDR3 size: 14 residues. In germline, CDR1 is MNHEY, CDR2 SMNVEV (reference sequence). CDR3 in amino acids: CASSRQAMNTEAFF. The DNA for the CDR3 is TGTGCCAGCAGTAGACAGGCAATGAACACTGAAGCTTTCTTT.

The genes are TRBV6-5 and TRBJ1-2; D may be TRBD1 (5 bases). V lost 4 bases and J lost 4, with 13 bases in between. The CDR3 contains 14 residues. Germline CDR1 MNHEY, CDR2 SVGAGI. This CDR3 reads CASSLTGVSYGYTF. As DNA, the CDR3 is TGTGCCAGCAGTTTAACGGGGGTCTCCTATGGCTACACCTTC.